These 15 T cell receptor beta chains came from one sample sequenced in a study of blood T cell repertoires in COVID-19. The data were produced by immunoSEQ multiplex PCR, yet TCRdb's version contains in-frame clones alone and is incomplete. The sample carries 150,000 to 200,000 clones, about 88% recorded once. Sequencing used PBMCs or T cells enriched from blood (not recorded which). These TCRs come from a human donor with acute COVID-19. The donor label of this sample is uncertain.

The chain recombines TRBV5-4 with TRBJ2-7, with D maybe TRBD2 (5 bases). The ends were cut back, 0 bases at V and 9 bases at J, with 10 bases in the middle. The germline V gene encodes CDR1 SGHNT and CDR2 YYREEE (reference sequence). This CDR3 spans 12 amino acids. The CDR3 protein is CASSLVGERQYF. The CDR3 DNA sequence: TGTGCCAGCAGCTTGGTCGGGGAAAGGCAGTACTTC.

In its sample, this clone was seen a few times. The rearrangement uses TRBV7-9 and TRBJ2-1, with TRBD2 as a possible D gene (5 bases). In germline, CDR1 is SEHNR, CDR2 FQNEAQ (reference sequence). V was shortened by 1 base and J by 3 bases, with 13 bases between the two germline ends. CDR3 length equals 16 residues. CDR3 bases: TGTGCCAGCAGCTTAGTCGTAGGACTCGACTACAATGAGCAGTTCTTC. It encodes CASSLVVGLDYNEQFF.

For this clone: Its ends do not fully match the called genes, so a read error is possible. The sample carries other DNA sequences with the same CDR3. This chain joins TRBV28 and TRBJ1-1; 8 positions match TRBD1. The germline gives CDR1 MDHEN, CDR2 SYDVKM. This CDR3 spans 17 amino acids. The CDR3 sequence is CASSLTRDRRLNTEAFF. The CDR3 nucleotides are TGTGCCAGCAGTTTAACACGGGACAGGAGATTGAACACCGAAGCTTTCTTT.

V gene TRBV7-2 combines with J gene TRBJ2-1; TRBD2 aligns across 13 bases. The V gene's germline CDR1 is SGHTA and CDR2 FQGNSA. After removal of 5 bases from V and 9 bases from J, the junction contained 7 bases not matched to a gene. The CDR3 contains 15 residues. DNA for the CDR3: TGTGCCAGCAGCCTCACTAGCGGGGGGGCCGGTGAGCAGTTCTTC. Its protein is CASSLTSGGAGEQFF.

This chain connects TRBV6-5 to TRBJ2-1; weak D call: TRBD2 (5 bases). From germline, CDR1 is MNHEY and CDR2 SVGAGI. This CDR3 is 13 amino acids long. V was clipped by 4 bases and J by 7 bases, with 11 bases between them. The chain's CDR3 is CASSLGEGNEQFF. DNA for the CDR3: TGTGCCAGCAGTTTGGGAGAGGGAAATGAGCAGTTCTTC.

This clone was picked up a small number of times. The J gene is TRBJ1-3, the V gene TRBV10-1; perhaps TRBD1 as D (5 bases). Trimming removed 6 bases from V and 4 bases from J, with 7 bases in between. Germline V gene sequence: CDR1 WNHNN, CDR2 SYGVQD (reference sequence). CDR3 length: 12 amino acids. CDR3 in DNA: TGCGCCAGCAGAGGGGAAGGAAACACCATATATTTT. It translates to CASRGEGNTIYF.

CDR3 nucleotide sequence: TGTGCCAGCAGACTAGAACTACACAATGAGCAGTTCTTC. Translation gives CASRLELHNEQFF. The chain links TRBV7-2 to TRBJ2-1; tentative D call: TRBD2 (5 bases). CDR1 and CDR2 from the germline V gene are SGHTA and FQGNSA. Trimming took off 6 bases at V and 5 bases at J, with 11 bases between the two ends. CDR3 length: 13 residues.

The chain couples TRBV29-1 to TRBJ1-2; D ambiguous. Between the trimmed V and J ends, which lost 5 bases and 6 bases, there was a span of 10 bases. CDR3 length: 11 residues. Germline V gene lookup returns CDR1 SQVTM and CDR2 ANQGSEA. For the CDR3, the DNA is TGCAGCGTTATGCACTTAGATGGCTACACCTTC. Translation gives CSVMHLDGYTF.

The rearrangement links TRBV5-4 to TRBJ2-7; 7 nucleotides match TRBD1. CDR3 length equals 15 residues. Trimming at V came to 6 bases and at J to 6 bases, leaving 15 bases not matched to a gene. Germline CDR1 SGHNT, CDR2 YYREEE (reference sequence). CDR3 sequence reads: CASMEPGTAGGEQYF. The CDR3 nucleotides read TGTGCCAGCATGGAACCCGGGACAGCAGGTGGCGAGCAGTACTTC.

The V gene is TRBV6-2 or TRBV6-3, the J gene TRBJ1-1; no clear D gene. V lost 3 bases and J lost 6, with 14 bases in between. Germline assignment: CDR1 MNHEY and CDR2 SVGEGT. This CDR3 is 14 amino acids long. CDR3 sequence (DNA): TGTGCCAGCAGTTATGGTGGGCCGCTATCTGAAGCTTTCTTT. Translated, it gives CASSYGGPLSEAFF.

The rearrangement joins TRBV9 to TRBJ2-1, with a possible D match to TRBD1 (6 bases). CDR3 length: 15 residues. V was pared by 0 bases and J by 5 bases, with 12 bases between. CDR1 and CDR2 (germline): SGDLS, YYNGEE. CDR3 in DNA: TGTGCCAGCAGCGTAGATCTCTGGGGGCACAATGAGCAGTTCTTC. It encodes CASSVDLWGHNEQFF.

The chain carries TRBV29-1 and TRBJ1-1; a weak D match, TRBD1 (6 bases). Between the trimmed V and J ends, which lost 6 bases and 2 bases, there was a span of 13 bases. The CDR3 length is 13 residues. CDR1 and CDR2 from the germline V gene are SQVTM and ANQGSEA. CDR3 nucleotide sequence: TGCAGCGTATCGACAGGTACTAACACTGAAGCTTTCTTT. It yields the protein CSVSTGTNTEAFF.

A single count supports this clone. The chain joins TRBV18 to TRBJ1-1; TRBD1 might be the D (5 bases). The CDR3 loop spans 13 amino acids. V was cut by 4 bases and J by 0 bases, with 6 bases left in between. Germline CDR1 KGHSH, CDR2 LQKENI. The CDR3 DNA follows: TGTGCCAGCTCACTGACAGTGAACACTGAAGCTTTCTTT. Amino acid sequence: CASSLTVNTEAFF.

This chain connects TRBV27 to TRBJ2-5, with 9 bases matching TRBD2. The germline gives CDR1 MNHEY, CDR2 SMNVEV (reference sequence). V was pared by 5 bases and J by 5 bases, with 9 bases of the junction left unmatched. The CDR3 is 15 residues long. This chain's CDR3 is CASSVAGGYGETQYF. CDR3 nucleotides: TGTGCCAGCAGTGTCGCGGGGGGGTACGGGGAGACCCAGTACTTC.

A few counts support this clone. This chain joins TRBV5-1 and TRBJ2-5; 7 bases match TRBD1. This CDR3 has 16 residues. The ends lost 2 bases at V and 2 bases at J; junction bases unmatched: 9. Germline V gene sequence: CDR1 SGHRS, CDR2 YFSETQ. CDR3 in amino acids: CASSLISLRGQETQYF. The CDR3 region has the DNA TGCGCCAGCAGCTTAATAAGCCTCAGGGGGCAAGAGACCCAGTACTTC.